Only one count was recorded for the clone carrying this TCR beta chain. This specimen comes from a study of blood T cell repertoires in COVID-19. Study details: Collection of acute and convalescent COVID-19 samples took place in the United States, Italy and Spain. From T cells, B-cell-depleted T cells, or PBMCs came the material, which was cDNA or gDNA.

CDR1 is GTSNPN and CDR2 is SVGIG in the germline V gene (reference sequence). V lost 4 bases and J 7 bases, leaving 15 bases between the germline ends. This CDR3 region has 13 residues. Authors' processing steps: Estimation of nucleated cell counts was performed using reference gene primer amplification. Produced via immunoSEQ multiplex PCR; TCRdb's table is partial and in-frame only. V and J calls and clone size are copied from that table; D and trimming were computed from the DNA. The sample has under 300,000 clones, 75% to 90% seen once; the top ten hold around 11%. Material: peripheral blood. The TCR sequence derives from a woman aged 55-69 years with active or convalescent COVID-19. The chain has TRBV30 and TRBJ2-3; no clear D. Written as DNA, the CDR3 is TGTGCCTGGACCCCCGTCGTGCGCAATACGCAGTATTTT. Translated, it gives CAWTPVVRNTQYF.